These 3 T cell receptor beta chains were all obtained from the same sample, sequenced in a study of cytotoxic CD8 clonotypes in ibrutinib-treated CLL. Measured with immunoSEQ multiplex PCR; TCRdb has only the in-frame clones, and not every one. The table shows a few hundred thousand clones, with approximately 80% occurring only once. Sequenced here: PBMCs, sampled before ibrutinib treatment. The receptors originated from a human donor with chronic lymphocytic leukemia.

This rearrangement joins TRBV5-6 to TRBJ2-7; perhaps D is TRBD1 or TRBD2 (6 bases each). This CDR3 comprises 12 residues. In germline, CDR1 is SGHDT, CDR2 YYEEEE. V was pared by 4 bases and J by 6 bases, with 11 bases between. CDR3 DNA: TGTGCCAGCAGCAGGGGGGAGCTCGAGCAGTACTTC. It specifies CASSRGELEQYF.

J is TRBJ2-7 and V is TRBV15; a possible D gene is TRBD1 (6 bases). The V end lost 5 bases, the J end lost 6 bases, and 20 bases lay between the germline ends. Per germline, CDR1 LNHNV and CDR2 YYDKDF (reference sequence). This CDR3 region has 15 residues. The CDR3 spells CATSGRTEPYSEQYF. The CDR3 bases are TGTGCCACCAGCGGACGGACAGAGCCCTACAGCGAGCAGTACTTC.

This chain joins TRBV29-1 and TRBJ2-2; D possibly matches TRBD1 or TRBD2 (5 bases each). CDR1 and CDR2 from the germline V gene are SQVTM and ANQGSEA. V lost 6 bases to trimming and J lost 5 bases, with 22 bases between them. The length of the CDR3 is 16 residues. The CDR3 nucleotides are TGCAGCGTACCCCAGGGACCCTTTGGCGGGACCGGGGAGCTGTTTTTT. Its protein is CSVPQGPFGGTGELFF.